This T cell receptor (beta chain) appears in the sequencing data of a study of long-term antiretroviral therapy in people with HIV. Study-wide results and caveats: When set beside controls, HIV repertoires had CDR3 length ranges that were narrower. Clones showing expansion before ART dominated the repertoire at all time points.

The run of the v3.0 immunoSEQ assay was at survey level. TCRdb keeps only in-frame clones here, not all; method: immunoSEQ multiplex PCR. This sample carries about 38,000 clones, roughly 80% of them seen once, and the ten largest clones take more than 4.5%. About this clone itself: The antigen remains undetermined.

Trimming pared 5 bases from V and 8 bases from J, leaving 9 bases between. The CDR3 sequence is 12 residues long. Looked up from germline, CDR1 is SGHAT and CDR2 is FQNNGV. Donors each had at least one pre-ART PBMC sample and at least two post-ART ones. Here the sequenced sample was unsorted PBMCs, taken 1.5 years after starting antiretroviral therapy. The chain carries TRBV11-2 and TRBJ2-2, with no clear D. The TCR sequence derives from a man aged 18-30 years with HIV. CDR3 sequence reads: CASSAARGELFF. CDR3 bases: TGTGCCAGCAGCGCGGCCAGAGGGGAGCTGTTTTTT.